The present T cell receptor beta chain was sequenced within a study of T cell repertoires in cytomegalovirus infection. As for the study in general: Used in the study were CMV epitopes, some recently identified and HLA-C-restricted, others well-studied and HLA-B-restricted. Public TCR beta signatures provided an indication of both CMV infection and a matching HLA type. General study results and limits: Pooled public TCR beta family frequency picked out CMV carriers with the relevant HLA. Ex vivo responses were dominated by HLA-C-restricted CMV-specific TCR beta clonotypes.

Comment on this clonotype: The antigen remains undetermined.

TCRdb passed the reads through MiXCR, listing each CDR3 protein once. The table lists approximately 910,000 distinct CDR3 sequences, around 30% of them singletons. Germline V lookup: CDR1 SEHNR, CDR2 FQNEAQ (reference sequence). CDR3 size: 15 residues. Trimming left V 5 bases short and J 6 bases short, with 14 bases between. Sequencing used cultured CD8+ T cells from PBMCs, obtained from culture after CMV antigen stimulation. The receptor comes from a human donor in good health (CMV status not recorded). Some clones in this sample may be carry-over from other donors' samples. This rearrangement joins TRBV7-9 to TRBJ1-6, with D possibly TRBD1 on 6 matching bases. CDR3 DNA sequence: TGTGCCAGCAGCACATTAGAGGGGGGTAATTCACCCCTCCACTTT. Protein: CASSTLEGGNSPLHF.